These 14 T cell receptor beta chains share one sample of origin, sequenced in a study of siplizumab effects on memory and regulatory T cells. Here immunoSEQ multiplex PCR was the method, and the copy in TCRdb shows in-frame clones only, minus some. The sample contains about 100,000 clones, just under 95% of which appear only once. Sequenced material: non-Treg CD4+ T cells sorted from blood. The receptors derive from a human donor in good health.

The rearrangement joins TRBV7-3 to TRBJ2-1; 10 bases agree with TRBD2. This CDR3 contains 15 residues. V shed 5 bases, J shed 9 bases, and the junction held 10 bases outside the gene matches. The germline CDR1 and CDR2 sequences are SGHTA and FQGTGA. The CDR3 region is CASSPELAGRGEQFF. Written as DNA, the CDR3 is TGTGCCAGCAGCCCCGAACTAGCGGGACGGGGTGAGCAGTTCTTC.

The rearrangement joins TRBV2 to TRBJ1-4, with TRBD1 matching 8 bases. V lost 6 bases, J lost 3 bases, and 3 bases stayed unmatched. The germline gives CDR1 SNHLY, CDR2 FYNNEI. The CDR3 runs to 14 residues. The CDR3 coding sequence is TGTGCCAGCAGGGCGGACAGGGCTAATGAAAAACTGTTTTTT. It translates to CASRADRANEKLFF.

The rearrangement joins TRBV2 to TRBJ2-3; a weak D match, TRBD2 (5 bases). CDR3 length: 17 residues. CDR1 and CDR2 from the germline V gene are SNHLY and FYNNEI. V was clipped by 11 bases and J by 0 bases, with 24 bases between them. CDR3 sequence: CADTGKHSIASTDTQYF. The CDR3 DNA reads TGTGCCGACACCGGGAAGCATTCAATTGCTAGCACAGATACGCAGTATTTT.

This chain links TRBV27 with TRBJ2-5; 14 nucleotides match TRBD2. This CDR3 comprises 18 residues. CDR1 is MNHEY and CDR2 is SMNVEV in the germline V gene (reference sequence). V trimming: 6 bases; J trimming: 5 bases; junction bases outside the gene matches: 14. This chain's CDR3 is CASSPRPGLAGEWETQYF. As DNA, the CDR3 is TGTGCCAGCAGCCCCCGCCCGGGACTAGCGGGAGAATGGGAGACCCAGTACTTC.

The chain uses TRBV29-1 and TRBJ2-7; D gene unclear. Trimming took 4 bases from V and 0 from J, leaving 4 bases between them. Germline values: CDR1 SQVTM, CDR2 ANQGSEA. The CDR3 length is 11 residues. The CDR3 spells CSVVVSYEQYF. DNA for the CDR3: TGCAGCGTTGTGGTCTCCTACGAGCAGTACTTC.

The chain recombines TRBV2 with TRBJ1-2; 7 bases fit TRBD1. The CDR3 is 15 amino acids. With V trimmed by 5 bases and J by 6 bases, 12 bases remained unmatched. Germline V gives CDR1 SNHLY, CDR2 FYNNEI. The CDR3 region has the DNA TGTGCCAGCAGTACGCTAAGCAAGGGGGCGGATGGCTACACCTTC. Translated, it gives CASSTLSKGADGYTF.

The gene calls are TRBV21-1 and TRBJ1-2; TRBD1 is the table's D call, not checked against the DNA. TRBV21-1 is a pseudogene. This CDR3 contains 14 residues. This chain's CDR3 is CASSKVKQPTGYTF. The CDR3 DNA is TGTGCCAGCAGCAAAGTGAAACAGCCTACTGGCTACACCTTC.

Only one count was recorded for this clone. The chain links TRBV18 to TRBJ1-1, with D possibly TRBD1 on 5 matching bases. The length of the CDR3 is 13 residues. V lost 5 bases, J lost 0 bases, and 7 bases lay in between. From germline, CDR1 is KGHSH and CDR2 LQKENI. CDR3 amino acids: CASSTGLNTEAFF. In DNA form, the CDR3 reads TGTGCCAGCTCAACGGGACTGAACACTGAAGCTTTCTTT.

This sequence joins TRBV5-1 and TRBJ1-1, with D possibly being TRBD1 (5 bases). The CDR3 is 18 amino acids. Germline assignment: CDR1 SGHRS and CDR2 YFSETQ. V was trimmed by 1 base and J by 2 bases, leaving 21 bases between them. CDR3 DNA: TGCGCCAGCAGCTTGATAGGCAGGGTGCTAGGGATTAACACTGAAGCTTTCTTT. As protein: CASSLIGRVLGINTEAFF. The variable domain in full, with the rest retrieved from reference TRBV5-1 and TRBJ1-1, is KAGVTQTPRYLIKTRGQQVTLSCSPISGHRSVSWYQQTPGQGLQFLFEYFSETQRNKGNFPGRFSGRQFSNSRSEMNVSTLELGDSALYLCASSLIGRVLGINTEAFFGQGTRLTVV.

This clone was picked up one time. The chain links TRBV9 to TRBJ2-7, with no clear D. The CDR3 contains 14 residues. The V end lost 1 base, the J end lost 0 bases, and 8 bases lay between the germline ends. Germline CDR1 SGDLS, CDR2 YYNGEE. CDR3 loop: CASSVNENSYEQYF. For the CDR3, the DNA is TGTGCCAGCAGCGTAAACGAAAACTCCTACGAGCAGTACTTC.

The J gene is TRBJ1-5, the V gene TRBV5-3, with D possibly TRBD1 on 5 matching bases. TRBV5-3 qualifies as an ORF whose function is uncertain. The CDR3 has 16 residues. With 2 bases removed from V and 3 bases from J, the gap between germline ends came to 15 bases. CDR3 protein: CARSFFRGHNNQPQHF. In DNA form, the CDR3 reads TGTGCCAGAAGCTTTTTTCGCGGACATAACAATCAGCCCCAGCATTTT.

The rearrangement links TRBV18 to TRBJ1-5; D possibly corresponds to TRBD1 (5 bases). CDR1 is KGHSH and CDR2 is LQKENI in the germline V gene. The CDR3 is 15 amino acids. Trimming took 2 bases from V and 4 from J, leaving 12 bases between them. CDR3 region: CASSPSTGRNQPQHF. CDR3 DNA: TGTGCCAGCTCACCATCTACAGGTCGAAATCAGCCCCAGCATTTT.

The V gene is TRBV15, the J gene TRBJ1-1; D uncertain. The CDR3 sequence is 14 residues long. Germline V gives CDR1 LNHNV, CDR2 YYDKDF (reference sequence). Trimming left V 2 bases short and J 11 bases short, with 18 bases between. The DNA of the CDR3 is TGTGCCACCAGCAGAACCGTAACCCCCAGTGATGCTTTCTTT. This encodes CATSRTVTPSDAFF.

V and J are TRBV5-1 and TRBJ1-3, with D uncertain. This CDR3 is built from 13 residues. Germline V gene data show CDR1 as SGHRS and CDR2 as YFSETQ. Trimming removed 6 bases from V and 4 bases from J, with 11 bases in between. CDR3: CASTGNLGNTIYF. The CDR3 DNA follows: TGCGCCAGCACCGGAAATTTGGGAAACACCATATATTTT.